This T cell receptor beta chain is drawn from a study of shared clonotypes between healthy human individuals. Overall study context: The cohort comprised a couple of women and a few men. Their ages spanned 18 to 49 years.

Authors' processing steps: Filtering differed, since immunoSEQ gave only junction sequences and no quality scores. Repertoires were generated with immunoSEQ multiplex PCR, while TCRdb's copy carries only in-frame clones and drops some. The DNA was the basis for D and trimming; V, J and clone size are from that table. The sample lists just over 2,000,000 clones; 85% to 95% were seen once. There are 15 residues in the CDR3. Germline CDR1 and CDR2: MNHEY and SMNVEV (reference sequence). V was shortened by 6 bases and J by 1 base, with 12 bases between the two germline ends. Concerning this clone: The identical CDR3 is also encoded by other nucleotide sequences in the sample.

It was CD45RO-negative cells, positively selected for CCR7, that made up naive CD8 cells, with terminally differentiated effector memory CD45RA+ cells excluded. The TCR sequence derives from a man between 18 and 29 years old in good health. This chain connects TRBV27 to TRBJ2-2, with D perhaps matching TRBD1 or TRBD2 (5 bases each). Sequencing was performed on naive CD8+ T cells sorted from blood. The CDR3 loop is CASSSGTVNTGELFF. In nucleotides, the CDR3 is TGTGCCAGCAGCTCCGGGACGGTGAACACCGGGGAGCTGTTTTTT.